This T cell receptor beta chain was sequenced for a study of early T cells in non-severe SARS-CoV-2 infection. As for the study in general: Whole-blood bulk RNA, unsorted, was sequenced, and chains were unpaired. Regarding the study as a whole: VDJdb-based matching was biased toward anti-spike CD8 responses and missed private and CD4 specificities.

Separate cDNA molecules each had unique molecular identifiers attached to them. In TCRdb, the 5' RACE reads were re-called with MiXCR into one record per CDR3 protein. In the table there are about 64,000 distinct CDR3 sequences, roughly 13% of which are singletons. The CDR3 runs to 13 residues. With 4 bases removed from V and 9 bases from J, the gap between germline ends came to 17 bases. Germline V gives CDR1 SQVTM, CDR2 ANQGSEA. Of note for this clonotype: What it recognizes is unknown.

What was sequenced was whole blood. The chain employs TRBV29-1 and TRBJ2-3, with D possibly matching TRBD2 (7 bases). The origin of this receptor is an adult who was a healthcare worker with PCR-confirmed SARS-CoV-2 infection or an uninfected control (not recorded which). The CDR3 nucleotides read TGCAGCGTTGTCGCGGGGGCCGGGGTCACGCAGTATTTT. This gives the protein CSVVAGAGVTQYF.